This T cell receptor (beta chain) was captured in a study of human T cells and chemical hapten exposure. Study information: Patients were given diphenylcyclopropenone on the scalp weekly across the approximately 25-week study.

This clonotype has just a few counts. The CDR3 is 14 amino acids. TCRdb reprocessed the RACE reads with MiXCR, giving one entry per CDR3 protein. The sample lists roughly 70,000 distinct CDR3 sequences, approximately 35% occurring once. Time point noted: patch test 1, 2 weeks after DPC sensitization. The treatment: therapeutic diphenylcyclopropenone sensitization with weekly scalp DPC. Total RNA was extracted from unfractionated whole blood. The rearrangement joins TRBV21-1 to TRBJ1-2; the table's TRBD1 call for D was not verified on the DNA. TRBV21-1 is given as a pseudogene. Sequenced material: whole blood, taken in connection with sensitization to the hapten diphenylcyclopropenone (DPC). This clonotype was obtained from a middle-aged man with alopecia areata. Some clones in this sample may be carry-over from other donors' samples. The CDR3 loop reads CASSKKRRPYGYTF. In DNA form, the CDR3 reads TGTGCCAGCAGCAAAAAAAGGCGCCCCTATGGCTACACCTTC.